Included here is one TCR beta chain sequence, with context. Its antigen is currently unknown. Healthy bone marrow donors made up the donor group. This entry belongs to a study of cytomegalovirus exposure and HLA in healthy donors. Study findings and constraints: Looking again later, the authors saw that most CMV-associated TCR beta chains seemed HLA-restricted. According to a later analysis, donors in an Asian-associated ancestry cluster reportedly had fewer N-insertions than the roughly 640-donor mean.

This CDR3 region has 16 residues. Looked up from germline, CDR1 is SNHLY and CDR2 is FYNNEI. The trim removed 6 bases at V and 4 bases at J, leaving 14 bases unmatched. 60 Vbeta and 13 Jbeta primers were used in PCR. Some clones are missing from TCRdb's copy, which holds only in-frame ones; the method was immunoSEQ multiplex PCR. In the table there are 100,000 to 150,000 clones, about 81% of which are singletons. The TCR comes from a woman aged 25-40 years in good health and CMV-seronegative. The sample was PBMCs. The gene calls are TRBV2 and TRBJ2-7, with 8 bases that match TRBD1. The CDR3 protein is CASSATGATAAYEQYF. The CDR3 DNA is TGTGCCAGCAGCGCGACAGGGGCGACGGCCGCTTACGAGCAGTACTTC.